This is a list of T cell receptor beta chains from one sample in a study of blood T cell repertoires in COVID-19. Produced via immunoSEQ multiplex PCR; TCRdb's table is partial and in-frame only. The profile shows around 100,000 clones, roughly 89% of them singletons. Sequencing input: peripheral blood. Source of these receptors: a man aged 70-80 years with active or convalescent COVID-19. The CDR3 runs from the conserved cysteine through the conserved F or W. D genes are given only for firm matches. Some rows have no size entry. The others give once, few or many, or a class for an expanded clone.

CDR3nt: TGTGCCAGCAGCTCTCAGTACCAAGAGACCCAGTACTTC; CDR3aa: CASSSQYQETQYF; abundance: NA; j_gene: TRBJ2-5; d_gene: NA; v_gene: TRBV7-2; len: 13
CDR3nt: TGTGCCAGTAGTATTCGGACAGGGGGGGGTGAAAAACTGTTTTTT; CDR3aa: CASSIRTGGGEKLFF; abundance: many; j_gene: TRBJ1-4; d_gene: TRBD1; v_gene: TRBV19; len: 15
CDR3nt: TGTGCCAGCAGCTTAGTGGTAGCGGGGGGGCTAGAGACCCAGTACTTC; CDR3aa: CASSLVVAGGLETQYF; abundance: NA; j_gene: TRBJ2-5; d_gene: TRBD2; v_gene: TRBV11-2; len: 16
CDR3nt: TGTGCCAGCAGCTTAAACAGGGCTGCCGGGGAGCTGTTTTTT; CDR3aa: CASSLNRAAGELFF; abundance: NA; j_gene: TRBJ2-2; d_gene: NA; v_gene: TRBV7-3; len: 14
CDR3nt: TGTGCCAGCAGTTATGGGGGCGCAGTCGGGGAGCTGTTTTTT; CDR3aa: CASSYGGAVGELFF; abundance: NA; j_gene: TRBJ2-2; d_gene: NA; v_gene: TRBV6-6; len: 14
CDR3nt: TGCGCCAGCAGCTTGGGACAGCTTGGAAACACCATATATTTT; CDR3aa: CASSLGQLGNTIYF; abundance: NA; j_gene: TRBJ1-3; d_gene: NA; v_gene: TRBV5-1; len: 14
CDR3nt: TGTGCCAGCAGCGTAGCCGGGAGGTCACCTGGGGCCAACGTCCTGACTTTC; CDR3aa: CASSVAGRSPGANVLTF; abundance: NA; j_gene: TRBJ2-6; d_gene: TRBD2; v_gene: TRBV9; len: 17
CDR3nt: TGCGCCAGCAGGGCCGGGACAGGGTCCTACGAGCAGTACTTC; CDR3aa: CASRAGTGSYEQYF; abundance: NA; j_gene: TRBJ2-7; d_gene: TRBD1; v_gene: TRBV5-1; len: 14
CDR3nt: TGTGCCACCAGCACTAAGAGGGGGGGAAACTACGAGCAGTACTTC; CDR3aa: CATSTKRGGNYEQYF; abundance: NA; j_gene: TRBJ2-7; d_gene: NA; v_gene: TRBV15; len: 15
CDR3nt: TGTGCCAGTAGTCTCGGTGTGGGAGGTACCTACGAGCAGTACTTC; CDR3aa: CASSLGVGGTYEQYF; abundance: NA; j_gene: TRBJ2-7; d_gene: NA; v_gene: TRBV19; len: 15
CDR3nt: TGTGCCAGCAGCTTGGGACTCGGGGGGCTGGAACAAGAGACCCAGTACTTC; CDR3aa: CASSLGLGGLEQETQYF; abundance: NA; j_gene: TRBJ2-5; d_gene: NA; v_gene: TRBV5-5; len: 17
CDR3nt: TGCGCCAGCAGCCTTCAGGGGTCAAAGGGGTACGAGCAGTACTTC; CDR3aa: CASSLQGSKGYEQYF; abundance: NA; j_gene: TRBJ2-7; d_gene: NA; v_gene: TRBV5-1; len: 15
CDR3nt: TGTGCCAGCAGGAAGTCGGGGTCCCTTAACAATGAGCAGTTCTTC; CDR3aa: CASRKSGSLNNEQFF; abundance: NA; j_gene: TRBJ2-1; d_gene: NA; v_gene: TRBV6-4; len: 15
CDR3nt: TGTGCCAGCAGTTTAGGACTAGCGGGGGCCTTAGCCAAAAACATTCAGTACTTC; CDR3aa: CASSLGLAGALAKNIQYF; abundance: NA; j_gene: TRBJ2-4; d_gene: TRBD2; v_gene: TRBV28; len: 18
CDR3nt: TGTGCCAGCAGCCCGGGAGGCAGGCTCAACACTGAAGCTTTCTTT; CDR3aa: CASSPGGRLNTEAFF; abundance: once; j_gene: TRBJ1-1; d_gene: NA; v_gene: TRBV5-5; len: 15
CDR3nt: TGTGCCAGCCGACAATACTCTGGAAACACCATATATTTT; CDR3aa: CASRQYSGNTIYF; abundance: once; j_gene: TRBJ1-3; d_gene: NA; v_gene: TRBV11-2; len: 13
CDR3nt: TGCGCCAGCAGCGTTGGAGAGGACAGGGGCTATGGCTACACCTTC; CDR3aa: CASSVGEDRGYGYTF; abundance: NA; j_gene: TRBJ1-2; d_gene: TRBD1; v_gene: TRBV5-1; len: 15
CDR3nt: TGTGCCAGCAGTTCACAGGGTGGGGAAAAACTGTTTTTT; CDR3aa: CASSSQGGEKLFF; abundance: NA; j_gene: TRBJ1-4; d_gene: NA; v_gene: TRBV12-3/TRBV12-4; len: 13
CDR3nt: TGTGCCAGCAGTCGACAGAAAGGCACCGGGGAGCTGTTTTTT; CDR3aa: CASSRQKGTGELFF; abundance: NA; j_gene: TRBJ2-2; d_gene: NA; v_gene: TRBV2; len: 14
CDR3nt: TGTGCCAGCAGCCCCAGTGTTCGTATGAACACTGAAGCTTTCTTT; CDR3aa: CASSPSVRMNTEAFF; abundance: NA; j_gene: TRBJ1-1; d_gene: NA; v_gene: TRBV6-2/TRBV6-3; len: 15
CDR3nt: TGTGCCAGCAGTTTATCAGCGGACTTGGGGAGAACTGAAGCTTTCTTT; CDR3aa: CASSLSADLGRTEAFF; abundance: NA; j_gene: TRBJ1-1; d_gene: NA; v_gene: TRBV27; len: 16
CDR3nt: TGTGCCAGCAGCTTCCCTGGCAAAACAGGGGGCGAATCCTACAATGAGCAGTTCTTC; CDR3aa: CASSFPGKTGGESYNEQFF; abundance: NA; j_gene: TRBJ2-1; d_gene: TRBD1; v_gene: TRBV5-4; len: 19
CDR3nt: TGTGCCAGCAGCTTACGGGACAGGACGAACACCGGGGAGCTGTTTTTT; CDR3aa: CASSLRDRTNTGELFF; abundance: NA; j_gene: TRBJ2-2; d_gene: TRBD1; v_gene: TRBV11-2; len: 16
CDR3nt: TGTGCCAGCAGCGTAGATCCTAGTTCTCCCTACGAGCAGTACTTC; CDR3aa: CASSVDPSSPYEQYF; abundance: NA; j_gene: TRBJ2-7; d_gene: NA; v_gene: TRBV9; len: 15
CDR3nt: TGTGCCAGCAGCGCCGGAGGACTCCCCCAAGAGACCCAGTACTTC; CDR3aa: CASSAGGLPQETQYF; abundance: NA; j_gene: TRBJ2-5; d_gene: NA; v_gene: TRBV9; len: 15
CDR3nt: TGTGCCAGCAGCCCGCATGACAGGACAGATACGCAGTATTTT; CDR3aa: CASSPHDRTDTQYF; abundance: NA; j_gene: TRBJ2-3; d_gene: NA; v_gene: TRBV3-1/TRBV3-2; len: 14
CDR3nt: TGTGCCACCAGCAGAGATCCCGACGGGGTGACGAACTATGGCTACACCTTC; CDR3aa: CATSRDPDGVTNYGYTF; abundance: NA; j_gene: TRBJ1-2; d_gene: NA; v_gene: TRBV15; len: 17
CDR3nt: TGTGCCAGCAGCTTAGATTCTAGCGGGTATATCCAAGAGACCCAGTACTTC; CDR3aa: CASSLDSSGYIQETQYF; abundance: NA; j_gene: TRBJ2-5; d_gene: TRBD2; v_gene: TRBV11-3; len: 17
CDR3nt: TGTGCCAGCAGCTTAGATTCCGCTAACTATGGCTACACCTTC; CDR3aa: CASSLDSANYGYTF; abundance: few; j_gene: TRBJ1-2; d_gene: NA; v_gene: TRBV7-2; len: 14
CDR3nt: TGCGCCAGCAGCCAAAAGGAGAGGAGTAGCGGCCCCACCGGGGAGCTGTTTTTT; CDR3aa: CASSQKERSSGPTGELFF; abundance: few; j_gene: TRBJ2-2; d_gene: NA; v_gene: TRBV4-1; len: 18
CDR3nt: TGTGCCAGCAGCCCCGGGGGGGGGAATGAAAAACTGTTTTTT; CDR3aa: CASSPGGGNEKLFF; abundance: NA; j_gene: TRBJ1-4; d_gene: NA; v_gene: TRBV7-2; len: 14
CDR3nt: TGCGCCAGCAGCTTGGAGGGACAGGATCAGCCCCAGCATTTT; CDR3aa: CASSLEGQDQPQHF; abundance: NA; j_gene: TRBJ1-5; d_gene: TRBD1; v_gene: TRBV5-1; len: 14
CDR3nt: TGTGCCAGCAGTCTAGCGCCCACAGATACGCAGTATTTT; CDR3aa: CASSLAPTDTQYF; abundance: NA; j_gene: TRBJ2-3; d_gene: NA; v_gene: TRBV7-9; len: 13
CDR3nt: TGTGCCAGCAGTTCCTGGACTAGAGGCGACACCGGGGAGCTGTTTTTT; CDR3aa: CASSSWTRGDTGELFF; abundance: NA; j_gene: TRBJ2-2; d_gene: TRBD2; v_gene: TRBV9; len: 16
CDR3nt: TGCGCCAGCAGGATGACACCCGACAGGGGAACCTATGGCTACACCTTC; CDR3aa: CASRMTPDRGTYGYTF; abundance: NA; j_gene: TRBJ1-2; d_gene: TRBD1; v_gene: TRBV5-1; len: 16
CDR3nt: TGTGCCAGCAGCCAAGAGTTACTGGCAGGGCGAACCTACGAGCAGTACTTC; CDR3aa: CASSQELLAGRTYEQYF; abundance: few; j_gene: TRBJ2-7; d_gene: NA; v_gene: TRBV3-1/TRBV3-2; len: 17
CDR3nt: TGCAGCGTCCAGGGTCCAACTAATGAAAAACTGTTTTTT; CDR3aa: CSVQGPTNEKLFF; abundance: NA; j_gene: TRBJ1-4; d_gene: NA; v_gene: TRBV29-1; len: 13
CDR3nt: TGTGCCAGCAGTTCCCCTAGTAGAGAGACCCAGTACTTC; CDR3aa: CASSSPSRETQYF; abundance: NA; j_gene: TRBJ2-5; d_gene: NA; v_gene: TRBV6-5; len: 13
CDR3nt: TGTGCCAGCAGTGTATCCAGCGGGGGAAGAGGCGAGCAGTACTTC; CDR3aa: CASSVSSGGRGEQYF; abundance: NA; j_gene: TRBJ2-7; d_gene: TRBD2; v_gene: TRBV2; len: 15
CDR3nt: TGTGCCATTCTCTTGGGGGCCGGGGATTCACCCCTCCACTTT; CDR3aa: CAILLGAGDSPLHF; abundance: NA; j_gene: TRBJ1-6; d_gene: NA; v_gene: TRBV7-8; len: 14
CDR3nt: TGTGCCAGCAGCTTCCAGGGGGGTTCCTACAATGAGCAGTTCTTC; CDR3aa: CASSFQGGSYNEQFF; abundance: once; j_gene: TRBJ2-1; d_gene: NA; v_gene: TRBV7-6; len: 15
CDR3nt: TGTGCCTATCAGGTGCGCACTGAAGCTTTCTTT; CDR3aa: CAYQVRTEAFF; abundance: NA; j_gene: TRBJ1-1; d_gene: NA; v_gene: TRBV30; len: 11
CDR3nt: TGTGCCAGCAGTTCCGTACAGTACACAGATACGCAGTATTTT; CDR3aa: CASSSVQYTDTQYF; abundance: NA; j_gene: TRBJ2-3; d_gene: NA; v_gene: TRBV6-5; len: 14
CDR3nt: TGTGCCAGATGGACTAGCGGGGGCGACACCGGGGAGCTGTTTTTT; CDR3aa: CARWTSGGDTGELFF; abundance: NA; j_gene: TRBJ2-2; d_gene: TRBD2; v_gene: TRBV27; len: 15
CDR3nt: TGTGCCAGCAATACCCCCCTTGGTGCGGATGCTAGCACAGATACGCAGTATTTT; CDR3aa: CASNTPLGADASTDTQYF; abundance: NA; j_gene: TRBJ2-3; d_gene: NA; v_gene: TRBV2; len: 18
CDR3nt: TGTGCCAGCAGCCTCAGGGTCTACGGCTACACCTTC; CDR3aa: CASSLRVYGYTF; abundance: few; j_gene: TRBJ1-2; d_gene: NA; v_gene: TRBV7-9; len: 12
CDR3nt: TGCGCCAGCAGCTTGGCCGGAGGGGTGGTCACCAATAGCAATCAGCCCCAGCATTTT; CDR3aa: CASSLAGGVVTNSNQPQHF; abundance: once; j_gene: TRBJ1-5; d_gene: NA; v_gene: TRBV5-1; len: 19
CDR3nt: TGTGCCAGCAGCTTAGATCCGTCAGGGGGAGCGAGTGGGGAAAAACTGTTTTTT; CDR3aa: CASSLDPSGGASGEKLFF; abundance: once; j_gene: TRBJ1-4; d_gene: TRBD1; v_gene: TRBV7-6; len: 18
CDR3nt: TGCGCCAGCAGCAGGTCGGGGGGAACCACCGGGGAGCTGTTTTTT; CDR3aa: CASSRSGGTTGELFF; abundance: NA; j_gene: TRBJ2-2; d_gene: TRBD2; v_gene: TRBV5-1; len: 15
CDR3nt: TGTGCCAGCAGCCCAGGGTACGCCGACTACACCTTC; CDR3aa: CASSPGYADYTF; abundance: NA; j_gene: TRBJ1-2; d_gene: NA; v_gene: TRBV14; len: 12
CDR3nt: TGTGCCAGTAGTATAGCTAGTGGGGGGGCTAGCAATCAGCCCCAGCATTTT; CDR3aa: CASSIASGGASNQPQHF; abundance: once; j_gene: TRBJ1-5; d_gene: NA; v_gene: TRBV19; len: 17
CDR3nt: TGTGCCAGCAGCTTGGGCACAGCTAATGAAAAACTGTTTTTT; CDR3aa: CASSLGTANEKLFF; abundance: NA; j_gene: TRBJ1-4; d_gene: NA; v_gene: TRBV7-6; len: 14
CDR3nt: TGCAGTGCTAGTCTCCACAATGAGCAGTTCTTC; CDR3aa: CSASLHNEQFF; abundance: NA; j_gene: TRBJ2-1; d_gene: NA; v_gene: TRBV20-1; len: 11
CDR3nt: TGTGCCAGCGGGCTAGCGGGGGTGGAGACCCAGTACTTC; CDR3aa: CASGLAGVETQYF; abundance: NA; j_gene: TRBJ2-5; d_gene: TRBD2; v_gene: TRBV3-1/TRBV3-2; len: 13
CDR3nt: TGTGCCTGGAGTGGAGTGGGGGTCAGGGGGCAGTACTTC; CDR3aa: CAWSGVGVRGQYF; abundance: NA; j_gene: TRBJ2-7; d_gene: NA; v_gene: TRBV30; len: 13
CDR3nt: TGTGCCAGTGTGGGACAGGGTACCGATGGGGAAAAACTGTTTTTT; CDR3aa: CASVGQGTDGEKLFF; abundance: NA; j_gene: TRBJ1-4; d_gene: TRBD1; v_gene: TRBV2; len: 15
CDR3nt: TGCGCCAGCAGCCCACAGGGGTTCCGCTATGGCTACACCTTC; CDR3aa: CASSPQGFRYGYTF; abundance: NA; j_gene: TRBJ1-2; d_gene: TRBD1; v_gene: TRBV4-3; len: 14